This TCR beta chain comes out of a study of early T cells in non-severe SARS-CoV-2 infection. Looking at the study overall: RNA in bulk from unsorted whole blood was sequenced, and chains were unpaired. General study results and limits: Reliance on VDJdb matching favored anti-spike CD8 responses; private and CD4 specificities were missed.

V lost 5 bases to trimming and J lost 5 bases; unmatched junction nucleotides: 6. The CDR3 is made up of 14 amino acids. TCRdb reprocessed the 5' RACE reads via MiXCR and lists one record per CDR3 protein. The data hold 50,000 to 70,000 distinct CDR3 sequences, with about 15% observed a single time. This clonotype was recorded a few times. Its antigen is as yet unknown. The TCR was taken from an adult who was a healthcare worker with PCR-confirmed SARS-CoV-2 infection or an uninfected control (not recorded which). The V and J genes are TRBV12-3 or TRBV12-4 and TRBJ2-5, with 9 bases that match TRBD1. Specimen: whole blood, collected at baseline. The DNA for the CDR3 is TGTGCCAGCAGTATACAGACAGGGGGGGAGACCCAGTACTTC. Translation gives CASSIQTGGETQYF.